This T cell receptor beta chain was profiled in a study of vaccination effects on CD4 cells after COVID-19. Across the whole study: Each participant was administered two doses of either the BNT162b2 or the mRNA-1273 vaccine. Findings of the study overall: The study enrolled few convalescent patients and sampled no early post-infection timepoints. There was only 1 of 255 vaccine-induced clones in healthy vaccinees that cross-reacted with common cold coronaviruses.

As to this clone: The antigen is undetermined.

Germline assignment: CDR1 MNHNS and CDR2 SASEGT. Deletions cut 1 base from V and 4 bases from J, with 11 bases between. This CDR3 spans 15 amino acids. Only in-frame clones appear in the TCRdb table, and some are missing; sequencing was by immunoSEQ multiplex PCR. The sample yields about 73,000 clones, about four fifths seen once. Sequencing in the ViraFEST assay came after antigen-specific CD4+ T cells had been expanded with viral peptide pools, which were used to stimulate PBMC. Upon completion of around eleven days in culture, CD4+ T cells were isolated. Recipients of the vaccine had no prior SARS-CoV-2 infection and negative nucleocapsid antibodies. IL-2 medium supplanted half the medium on days 3 and 7.

V gene TRBV6-1 combines with J gene TRBJ1-5; tentatively, D is TRBD1 (5 bases). This sequence was found in a human donor who received a COVID-19 vaccine. Sequenced here: CD4+ T cells from PBMCs cultured with HCoV-NL63 spike peptides, sampled before COVID-19 vaccination. The CDR3 DNA follows: TGTGCCAGCAGTGAAGGGGACTGGGGAAATCAGCCCCAGCATTTT. It is translated as CASSEGDWGNQPQHF.